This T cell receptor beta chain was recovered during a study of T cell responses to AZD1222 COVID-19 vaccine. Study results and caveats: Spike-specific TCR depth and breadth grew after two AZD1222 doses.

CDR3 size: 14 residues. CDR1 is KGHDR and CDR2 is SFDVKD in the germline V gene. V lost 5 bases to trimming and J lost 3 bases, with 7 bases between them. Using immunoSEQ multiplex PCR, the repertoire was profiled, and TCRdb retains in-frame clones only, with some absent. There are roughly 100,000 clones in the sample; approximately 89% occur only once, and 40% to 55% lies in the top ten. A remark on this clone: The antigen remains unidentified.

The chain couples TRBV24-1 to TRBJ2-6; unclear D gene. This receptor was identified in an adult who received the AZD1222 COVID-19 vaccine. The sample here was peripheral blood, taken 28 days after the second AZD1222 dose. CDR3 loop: CATSAGGGANVLTF. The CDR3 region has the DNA TGTGCCACCAGTGCCGGTGGTGGGGCCAACGTCCTGACTTTC.